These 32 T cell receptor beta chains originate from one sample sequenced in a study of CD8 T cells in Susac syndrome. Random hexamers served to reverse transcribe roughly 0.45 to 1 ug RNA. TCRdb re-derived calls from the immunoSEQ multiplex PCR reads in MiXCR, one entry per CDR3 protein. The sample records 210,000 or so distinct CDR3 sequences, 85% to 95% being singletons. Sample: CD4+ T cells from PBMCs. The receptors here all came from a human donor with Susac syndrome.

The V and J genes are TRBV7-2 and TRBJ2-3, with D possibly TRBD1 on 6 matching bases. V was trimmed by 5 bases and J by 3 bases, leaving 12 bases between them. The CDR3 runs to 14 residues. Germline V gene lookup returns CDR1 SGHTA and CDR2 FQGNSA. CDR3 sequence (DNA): TGTGCCAGCAGCCACAGGGTTAGGACAGATACGCAGTATTTT. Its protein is CASSHRVRTDTQYF.

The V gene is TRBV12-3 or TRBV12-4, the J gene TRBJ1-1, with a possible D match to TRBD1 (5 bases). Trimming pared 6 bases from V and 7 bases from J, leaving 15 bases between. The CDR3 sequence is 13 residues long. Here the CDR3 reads CASREQVRGEAFF. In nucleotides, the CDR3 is TGTGCCAGCAGAGAACAGGTGAGGGGTGAAGCTTTCTTT.

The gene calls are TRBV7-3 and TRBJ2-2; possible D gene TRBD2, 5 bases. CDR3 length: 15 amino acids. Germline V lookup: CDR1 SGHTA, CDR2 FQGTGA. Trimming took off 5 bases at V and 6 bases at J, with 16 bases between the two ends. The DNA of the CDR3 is TGTGCCAGCAGCCCCGTTTCGGGAAGAGCCGGGGAGCTGTTTTTT. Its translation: CASSPVSGRAGELFF.

CDR3 sequence reads: CASSFIGDSSYNEQFF. The CDR3 DNA sequence: TGCGCCAGCAGCTTCATTGGGGACAGCTCCTACAATGAGCAGTTCTTC. V gene TRBV5-1 combines with J gene TRBJ2-1; 7 bases are a match to TRBD1. V shed 2 bases and J 0 bases; nucleotides not matched to a gene: 5. CDR1 is SGHRS and CDR2 is YFSETQ in the germline V gene. The CDR3 length is 16 residues.

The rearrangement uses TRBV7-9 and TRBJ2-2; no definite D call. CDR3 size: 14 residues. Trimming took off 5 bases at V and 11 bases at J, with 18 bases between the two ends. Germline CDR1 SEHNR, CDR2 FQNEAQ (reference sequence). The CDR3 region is CASSPQDVLRELFF. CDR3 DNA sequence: TGTGCCAGCAGCCCGCAGGACGTGTTGAGAGAGCTGTTTTTT.

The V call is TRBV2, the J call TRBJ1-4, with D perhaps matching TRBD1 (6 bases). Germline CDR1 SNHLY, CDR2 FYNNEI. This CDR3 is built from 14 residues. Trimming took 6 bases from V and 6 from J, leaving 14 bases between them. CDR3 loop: CASRQGQNYEKLFF. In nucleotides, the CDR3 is TGTGCCAGCAGACAAGGACAGAATTATGAAAAACTGTTTTTT.

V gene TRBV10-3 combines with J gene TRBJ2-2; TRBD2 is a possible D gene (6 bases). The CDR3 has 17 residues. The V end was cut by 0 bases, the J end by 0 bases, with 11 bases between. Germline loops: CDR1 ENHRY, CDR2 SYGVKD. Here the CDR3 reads CAISESGLAPNTGELFF. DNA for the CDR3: TGTGCCATCAGTGAGTCTGGTCTAGCGCCGAACACCGGGGAGCTGTTTTTT.

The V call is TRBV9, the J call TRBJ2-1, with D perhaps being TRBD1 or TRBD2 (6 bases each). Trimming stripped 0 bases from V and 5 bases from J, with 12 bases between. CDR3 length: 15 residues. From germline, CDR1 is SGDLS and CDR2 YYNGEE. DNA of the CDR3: TGTGCCAGCAGCGTAGGGGGGGCTCCCAACAATGAGCAGTTCTTC. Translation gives CASSVGGAPNNEQFF.

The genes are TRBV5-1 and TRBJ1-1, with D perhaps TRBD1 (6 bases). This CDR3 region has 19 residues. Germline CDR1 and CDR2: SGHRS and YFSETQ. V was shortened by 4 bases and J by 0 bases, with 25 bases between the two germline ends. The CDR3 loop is CASSPTRQAQDRLNTEAFF. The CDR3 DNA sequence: TGCGCCAGCAGCCCTACCCGACAGGCTCAGGATCGGCTGAACACTGAAGCTTTCTTT.

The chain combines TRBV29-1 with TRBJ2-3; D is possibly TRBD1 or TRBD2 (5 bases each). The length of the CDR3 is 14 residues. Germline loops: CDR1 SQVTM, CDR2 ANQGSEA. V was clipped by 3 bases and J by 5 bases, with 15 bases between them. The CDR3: CSVERGQDGDTQYF. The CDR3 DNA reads TGCAGCGTTGAGAGGGGCCAGGACGGAGATACGCAGTATTTT.

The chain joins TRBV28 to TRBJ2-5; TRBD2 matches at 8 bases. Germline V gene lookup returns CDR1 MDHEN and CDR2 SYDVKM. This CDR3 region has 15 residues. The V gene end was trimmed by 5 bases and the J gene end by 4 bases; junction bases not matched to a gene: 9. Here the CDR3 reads CASSPGIGGAETQYF. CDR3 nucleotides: TGTGCCAGCAGTCCAGGAATCGGGGGGGCAGAGACCCAGTACTTC.

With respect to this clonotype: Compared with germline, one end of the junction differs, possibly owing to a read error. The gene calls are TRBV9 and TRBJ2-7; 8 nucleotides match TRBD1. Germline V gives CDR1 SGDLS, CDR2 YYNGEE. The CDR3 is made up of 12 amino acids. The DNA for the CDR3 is TGTGCCAGCAGCCCCGGGAGCAGGGGGCATCCCTTC. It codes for CASSPGSRGHPF. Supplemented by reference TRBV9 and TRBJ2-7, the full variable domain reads DSGVTQTPKHLITATGQRVTLRCSPRSGDLSVYWYQQSLDQGLQFLIQYYNGEERAKGNILERFSAQQFPDLHSELNLSSLELGDSALYFCASSPGSRGHPFGPGTRLTVT.

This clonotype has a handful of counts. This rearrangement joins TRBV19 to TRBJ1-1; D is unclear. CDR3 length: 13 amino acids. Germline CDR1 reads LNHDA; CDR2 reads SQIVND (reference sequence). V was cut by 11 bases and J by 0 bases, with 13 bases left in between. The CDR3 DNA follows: TGTGCCTCGGAGCTTCCCCTGAACACTGAAGCTTTCTTT. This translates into CASELPLNTEAFF.

CDR3 loop: CASSSPGRGMETQYF. The CDR3 DNA is TGTGCCAGCAGCTCCCCAGGGCGGGGGATGGAGACCCAGTACTTC. V is TRBV5-4 and J is TRBJ2-5; 7 bases agree with TRBD2. The V gene's germline CDR1 is SGHNT and CDR2 YYREEE (reference sequence). The J segment lost 5 bases and the V segment lost 3 bases, leaving 10 bases of the junction unmatched. The CDR3 is 15 residues long.

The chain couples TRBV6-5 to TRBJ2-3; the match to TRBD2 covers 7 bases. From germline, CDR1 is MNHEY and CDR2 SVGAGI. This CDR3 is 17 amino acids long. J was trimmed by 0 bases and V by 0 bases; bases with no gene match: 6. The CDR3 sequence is CASSYSRRDYSTDTQYF. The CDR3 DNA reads TGTGCCAGCAGTTACTCCCGCCGGGACTACAGCACAGATACGCAGTATTTT.

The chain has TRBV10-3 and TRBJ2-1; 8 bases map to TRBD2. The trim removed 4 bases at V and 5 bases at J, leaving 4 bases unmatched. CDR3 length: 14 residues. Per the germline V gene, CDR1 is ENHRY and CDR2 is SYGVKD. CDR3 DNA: TGTGCCATCAGTGTGCGGGGGGCGAACAATGAGCAGTTCTTC. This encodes CAISVRGANNEQFF.

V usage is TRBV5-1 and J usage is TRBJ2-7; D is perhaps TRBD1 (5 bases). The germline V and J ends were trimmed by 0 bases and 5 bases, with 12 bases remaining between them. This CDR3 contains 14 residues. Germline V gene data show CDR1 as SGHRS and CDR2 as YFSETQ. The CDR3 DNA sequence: TGCGCCAGCAGCTTGGGGCAGGGTCGGAACGAGCAGTACTTC. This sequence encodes CASSLGQGRNEQYF.

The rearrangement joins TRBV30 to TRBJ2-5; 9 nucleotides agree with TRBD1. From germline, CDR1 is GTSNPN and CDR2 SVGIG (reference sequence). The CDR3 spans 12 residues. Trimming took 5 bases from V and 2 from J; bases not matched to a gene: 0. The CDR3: CAWDRGQETQYF. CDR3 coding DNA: TGTGCCTGGGACAGGGGGCAAGAGACCCAGTACTTC.

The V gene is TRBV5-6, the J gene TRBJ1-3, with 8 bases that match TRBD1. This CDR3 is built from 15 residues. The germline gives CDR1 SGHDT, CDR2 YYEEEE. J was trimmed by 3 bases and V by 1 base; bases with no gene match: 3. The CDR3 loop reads CASSLTGGSGNTIYF. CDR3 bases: TGTGCCAGCAGCTTGACAGGGGGAAGTGGAAACACCATATATTTT.

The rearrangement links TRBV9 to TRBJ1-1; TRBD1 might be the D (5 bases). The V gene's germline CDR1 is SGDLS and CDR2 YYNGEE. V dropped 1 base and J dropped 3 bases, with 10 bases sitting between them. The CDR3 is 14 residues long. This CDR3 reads CASSVRDEDTEAFF. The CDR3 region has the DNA TGTGCCAGCAGCGTAAGGGACGAGGACACTGAAGCTTTCTTT.

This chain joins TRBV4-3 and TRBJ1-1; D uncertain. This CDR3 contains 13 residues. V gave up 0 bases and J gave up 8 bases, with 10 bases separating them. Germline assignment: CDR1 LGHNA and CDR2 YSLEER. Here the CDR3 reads CASSQDRAEEAFF. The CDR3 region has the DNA TGCGCCAGCAGCCAAGATCGGGCAGAAGAAGCTTTCTTT.

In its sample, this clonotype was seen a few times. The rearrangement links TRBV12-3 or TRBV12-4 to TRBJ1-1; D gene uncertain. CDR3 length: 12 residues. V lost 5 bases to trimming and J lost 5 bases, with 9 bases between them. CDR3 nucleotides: TGTGCCAGCAGTCCTCGTGGGACTGAAGCTTTCTTT. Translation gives CASSPRGTEAFF.

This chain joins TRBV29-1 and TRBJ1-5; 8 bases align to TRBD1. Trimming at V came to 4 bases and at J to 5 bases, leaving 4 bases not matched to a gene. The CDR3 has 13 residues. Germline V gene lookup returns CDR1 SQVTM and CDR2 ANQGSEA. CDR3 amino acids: CSVAGGGDQPQHF. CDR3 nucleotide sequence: TGCAGCGTTGCAGGGGGCGGGGATCAGCCCCAGCATTTT. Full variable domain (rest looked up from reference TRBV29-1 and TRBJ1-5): SAVISQKPSRDICQRGTSLTIQCQVDSQVTMMFWYRQQPGQSLTLIATANQGSEATYESGFVIDKFPISRPNLTFSTLTVSNMSPEDSSIYLCSVAGGGDQPQHFGDGTRLSIL.

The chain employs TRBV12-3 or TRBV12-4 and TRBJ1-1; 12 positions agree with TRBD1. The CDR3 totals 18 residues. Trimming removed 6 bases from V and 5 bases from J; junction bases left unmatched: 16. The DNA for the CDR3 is TGTGCCAGCAGGGCCGACCTCCGGGACAGGGGGCTTATGACTGAAGCTTTCTTT. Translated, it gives CASRADLRDRGLMTEAFF.

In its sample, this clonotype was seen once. The chain's CDR3 is CASSLGGNDSPLHF. CDR3 DNA sequence: TGTGCCAGCAGCTTGGGCGGAAATGATTCACCCCTCCACTTT. This sequence joins TRBV13 and TRBJ1-6; D remains unclear. V lost 3 bases and J 8 bases, leaving 11 bases between the germline ends. CDR1 PRHDT and CDR2 FYEKMQ come from the germline V gene (reference sequence). The CDR3 contains 14 residues. The variable domain in full, completed from reference TRBV13 and TRBJ1-6, reads AAGVIQSPRHLIKEKRETATLKCYPIPRHDTVYWYQQGPGQDPQFLISFYEKMQSDKGSIPDRFSAQQFSDYHSELNMSSLELGDSALYFCASSLGGNDSPLHFGNGTRLTVT.

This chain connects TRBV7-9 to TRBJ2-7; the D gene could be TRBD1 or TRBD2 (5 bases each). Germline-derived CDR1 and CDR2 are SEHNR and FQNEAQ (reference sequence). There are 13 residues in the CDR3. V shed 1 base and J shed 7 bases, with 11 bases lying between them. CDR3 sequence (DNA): TGTGCCAGCAGCTTAGAGGGGTCGGGGGAGCAGTACTTC. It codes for CASSLEGSGEQYF.

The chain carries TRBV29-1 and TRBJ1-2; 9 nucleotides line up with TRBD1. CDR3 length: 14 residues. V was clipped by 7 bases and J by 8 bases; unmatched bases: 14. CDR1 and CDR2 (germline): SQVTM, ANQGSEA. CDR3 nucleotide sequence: TGCAGCGGTGGACCGGGACAGGGAGCCTCGGGCTACACCTTC. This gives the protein CSGGPGQGASGYTF.

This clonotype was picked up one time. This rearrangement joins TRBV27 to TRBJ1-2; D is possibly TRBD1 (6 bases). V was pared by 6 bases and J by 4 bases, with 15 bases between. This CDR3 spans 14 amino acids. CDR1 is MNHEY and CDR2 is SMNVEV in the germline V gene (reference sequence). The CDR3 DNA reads TGTGCCAGCAGGCAGTCAGGGGTGGCCTATGGCTACACCTTC. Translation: CASRQSGVAYGYTF.

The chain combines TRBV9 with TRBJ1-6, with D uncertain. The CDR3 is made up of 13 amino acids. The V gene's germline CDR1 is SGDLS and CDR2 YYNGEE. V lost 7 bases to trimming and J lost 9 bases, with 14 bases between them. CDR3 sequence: CASGDSLGSPLHF. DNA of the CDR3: TGTGCCAGCGGGGATTCCTTAGGTTCACCCCTCCACTTT.

This CDR3 is CASRPGTEYSPLHF. The CDR3 DNA is TGTGCCAGCAGGCCCGGGACAGAATATTCACCCCTCCACTTT. The V gene is TRBV12-3 or TRBV12-4, the J gene TRBJ1-6; TRBD1 matches 7 bases. This CDR3 comprises 14 residues. After removal of 6 bases from V and 8 bases from J, the junction contained 7 bases not matched to a gene.

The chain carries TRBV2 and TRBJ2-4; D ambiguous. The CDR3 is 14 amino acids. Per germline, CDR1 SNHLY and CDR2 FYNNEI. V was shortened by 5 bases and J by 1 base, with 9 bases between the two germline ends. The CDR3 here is CASSSGVAKNIQYF. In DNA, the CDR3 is TGTGCCAGCAGTTCAGGCGTGGCCAAAAACATTCAGTACTTC.

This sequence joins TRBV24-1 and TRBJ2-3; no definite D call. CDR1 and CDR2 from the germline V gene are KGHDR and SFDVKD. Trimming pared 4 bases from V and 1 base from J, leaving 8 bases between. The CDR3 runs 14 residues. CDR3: CATSDYSGTDTQYF. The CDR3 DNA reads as TGTGCCACCAGTGACTATTCAGGCACAGATACGCAGTATTTT.